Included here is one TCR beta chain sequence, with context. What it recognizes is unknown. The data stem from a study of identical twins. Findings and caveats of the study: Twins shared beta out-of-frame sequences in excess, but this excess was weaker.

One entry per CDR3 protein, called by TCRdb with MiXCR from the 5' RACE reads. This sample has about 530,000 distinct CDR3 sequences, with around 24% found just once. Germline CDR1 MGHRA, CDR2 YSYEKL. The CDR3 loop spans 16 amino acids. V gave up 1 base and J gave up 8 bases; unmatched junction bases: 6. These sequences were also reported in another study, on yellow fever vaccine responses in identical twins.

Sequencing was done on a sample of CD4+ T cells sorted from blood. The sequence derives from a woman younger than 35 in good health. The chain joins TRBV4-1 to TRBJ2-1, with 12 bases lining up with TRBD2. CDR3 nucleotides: TGCGCCAGCAGCCAAGGACCTAGCGGGAGGGCCTATGAGCAGTTCTTC. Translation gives CASSQGPSGRAYEQFF.